The clone carrying this TCR beta chain was observed at least ten times. The CDR3 contains 15 residues. Trimming at V came to 4 bases and at J to 6 bases, leaving 8 bases not matched to a gene. Time point meaning: persistent/refractory GD, antithyroid drugs over 5 years with positive TRAb. Following extraction of RNA from PBMCs, that RNA was used to make the TCR library. Each patient gave 8.5 to 10 milliliters of EDTA-anticoagulated peripheral blood. Arm-PCR with iRepertoire HTBI primers amplified the CDR3 regions for these TCR beta libraries. TCRdb reprocessed the multiplex PCR reads via MiXCR and lists one record per CDR3 protein. The sample shows almost 350,000 distinct CDR3 sequences, about 20% of them seen only once. The data were taken from a study of regulatory T cells in long-lasting Graves disease.

The clonotype originates from a female donor with Graves disease. The rearrangement uses TRBV12-3 or TRBV12-4 and TRBJ1-5, with 8 bases that match TRBD1. Sequences were derived from peripheral blood mononuclear cells (PBMCs), sampled when the disease was refractory, from a patient treated with antithyroid drugs. CDR3 protein: CASSSQGQEGQPQHF. In DNA, the CDR3 is TGTGCCAGCAGTTCCCAGGGACAGGAGGGTCAGCCCCAGCATTTT.